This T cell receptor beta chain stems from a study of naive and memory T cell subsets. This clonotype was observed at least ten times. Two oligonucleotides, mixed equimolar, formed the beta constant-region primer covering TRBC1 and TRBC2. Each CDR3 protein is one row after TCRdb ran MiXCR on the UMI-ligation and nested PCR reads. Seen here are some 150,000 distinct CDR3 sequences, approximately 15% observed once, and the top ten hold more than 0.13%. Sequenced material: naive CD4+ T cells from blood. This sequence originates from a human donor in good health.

CDR3 DNA: TGTGCCAGCAGTTTAGCGCAGGCATCCGCTAGCGGGATGTCTGAGCAGTTCTTC. It is translated as CASSLAQASASGMSEQFF. This chain joins TRBV12-3 or TRBV12-4 and TRBJ2-1; TRBD2 matches at 9 bases. This CDR3 spans 18 amino acids. V dropped 0 bases and J dropped 9; count of bases not matched to a gene: 15.